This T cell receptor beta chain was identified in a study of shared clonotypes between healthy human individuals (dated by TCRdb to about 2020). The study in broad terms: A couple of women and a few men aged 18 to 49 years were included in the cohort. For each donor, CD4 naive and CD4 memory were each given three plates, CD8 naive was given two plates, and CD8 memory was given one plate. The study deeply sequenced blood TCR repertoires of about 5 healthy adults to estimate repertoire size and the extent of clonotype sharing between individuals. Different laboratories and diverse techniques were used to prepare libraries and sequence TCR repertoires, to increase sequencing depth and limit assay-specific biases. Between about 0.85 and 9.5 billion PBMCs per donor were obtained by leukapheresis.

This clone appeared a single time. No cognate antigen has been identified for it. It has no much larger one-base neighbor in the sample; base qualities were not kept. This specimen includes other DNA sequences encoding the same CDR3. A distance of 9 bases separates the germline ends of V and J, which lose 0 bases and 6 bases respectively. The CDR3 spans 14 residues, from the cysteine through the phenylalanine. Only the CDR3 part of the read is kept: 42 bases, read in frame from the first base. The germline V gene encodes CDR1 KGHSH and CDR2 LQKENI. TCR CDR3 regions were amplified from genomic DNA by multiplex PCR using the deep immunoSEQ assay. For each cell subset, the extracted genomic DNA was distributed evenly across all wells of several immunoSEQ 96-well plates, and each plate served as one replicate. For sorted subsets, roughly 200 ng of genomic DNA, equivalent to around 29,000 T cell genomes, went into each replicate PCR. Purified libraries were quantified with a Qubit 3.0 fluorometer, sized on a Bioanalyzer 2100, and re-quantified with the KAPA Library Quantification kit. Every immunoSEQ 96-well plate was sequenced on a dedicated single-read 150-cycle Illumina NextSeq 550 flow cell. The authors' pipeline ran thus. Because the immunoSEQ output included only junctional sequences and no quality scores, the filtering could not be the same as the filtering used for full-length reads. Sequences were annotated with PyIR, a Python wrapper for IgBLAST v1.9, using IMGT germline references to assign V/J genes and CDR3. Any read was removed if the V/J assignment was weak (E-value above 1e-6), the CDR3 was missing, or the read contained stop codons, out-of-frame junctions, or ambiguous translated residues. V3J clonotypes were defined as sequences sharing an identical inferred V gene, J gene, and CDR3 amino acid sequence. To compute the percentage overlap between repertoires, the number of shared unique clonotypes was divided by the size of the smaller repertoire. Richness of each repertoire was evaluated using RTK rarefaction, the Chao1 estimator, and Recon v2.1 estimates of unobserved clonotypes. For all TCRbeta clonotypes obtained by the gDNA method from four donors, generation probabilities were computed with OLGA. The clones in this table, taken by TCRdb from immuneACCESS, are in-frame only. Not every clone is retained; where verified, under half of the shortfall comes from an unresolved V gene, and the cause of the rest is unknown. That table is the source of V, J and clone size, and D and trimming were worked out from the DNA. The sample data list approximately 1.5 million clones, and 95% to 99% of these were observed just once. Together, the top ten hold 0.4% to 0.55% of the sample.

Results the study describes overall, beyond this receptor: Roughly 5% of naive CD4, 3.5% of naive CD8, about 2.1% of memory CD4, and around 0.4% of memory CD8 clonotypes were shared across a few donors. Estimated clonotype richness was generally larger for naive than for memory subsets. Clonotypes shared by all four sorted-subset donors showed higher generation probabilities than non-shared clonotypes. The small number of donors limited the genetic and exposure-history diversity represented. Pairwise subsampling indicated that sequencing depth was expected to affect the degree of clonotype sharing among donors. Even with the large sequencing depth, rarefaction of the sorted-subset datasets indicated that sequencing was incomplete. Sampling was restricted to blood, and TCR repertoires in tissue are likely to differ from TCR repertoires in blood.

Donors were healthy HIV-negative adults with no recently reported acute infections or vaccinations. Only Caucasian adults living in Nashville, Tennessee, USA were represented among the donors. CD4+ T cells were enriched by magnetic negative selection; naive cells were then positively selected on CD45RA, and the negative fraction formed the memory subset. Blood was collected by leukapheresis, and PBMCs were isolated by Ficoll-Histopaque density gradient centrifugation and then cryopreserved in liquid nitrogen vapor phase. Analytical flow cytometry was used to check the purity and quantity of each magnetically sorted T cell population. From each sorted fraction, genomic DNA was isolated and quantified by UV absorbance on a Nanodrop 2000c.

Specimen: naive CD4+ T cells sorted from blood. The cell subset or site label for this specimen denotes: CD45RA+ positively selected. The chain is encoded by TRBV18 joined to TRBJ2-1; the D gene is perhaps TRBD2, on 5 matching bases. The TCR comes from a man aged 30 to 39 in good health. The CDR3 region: CASSPPPAGNEQFF. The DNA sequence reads TGTGCCAGCTCACCACCCCCGGCGGGCAATGAGCAGTTCTTC.